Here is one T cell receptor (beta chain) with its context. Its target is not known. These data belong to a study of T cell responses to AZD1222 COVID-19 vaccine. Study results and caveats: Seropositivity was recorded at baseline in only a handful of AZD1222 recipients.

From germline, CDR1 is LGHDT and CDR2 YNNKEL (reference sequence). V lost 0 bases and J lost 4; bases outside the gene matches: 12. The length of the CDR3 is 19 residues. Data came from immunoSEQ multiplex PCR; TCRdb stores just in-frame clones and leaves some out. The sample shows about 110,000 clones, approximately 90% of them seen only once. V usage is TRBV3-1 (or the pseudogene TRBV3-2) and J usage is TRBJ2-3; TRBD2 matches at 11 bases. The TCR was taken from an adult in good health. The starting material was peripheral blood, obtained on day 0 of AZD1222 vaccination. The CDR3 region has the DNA TGTGCCAGCAGCCAAGATCTTGCCTTTAGCGGGGGGGCCTCAGATACGCAGTATTTT. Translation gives CASSQDLAFSGGASDTQYF.